This T cell receptor beta chain was found in a study of CD8 T cells in ankylosing spondylitis. Overall study findings and caveats: Within ankylosing spondylitis blood, a TCR beta motif made up of eight or nine highly homologous variants appeared to be characteristic.

As to this clonotype: The antigen remains unidentified.

TCRdb called the 5' RACE reads again in MiXCR, with one record for every CDR3 protein. The repertoire holds about 220,000 distinct CDR3 sequences, with 7.3% as singletons. The receptor was isolated from a male donor with ankylosing spondylitis. Sequencing was done on a sample of blood, either unsorted or a sorted T cell fraction (not recorded which).

The CDR3 sequence: CASRTPGLASYEQYF. The CDR3 region has the DNA TGTGCCAGCAGGACACCGGGACTAGCGTCCTACGAGCAGTACTTC. The chain combines TRBV6-2 or TRBV6-3 with TRBJ2-7; 10 bases align to TRBD2. J gave up 1 base and V 6 bases, and 6 bases lay outside the gene matches. The CDR3 spans 15 residues. Germline CDR1 MNHEY, CDR2 SVGEGT.